The entry below gives a single T cell receptor beta chain sequence along with its context. The assay was immunoSEQ multiplex PCR, and TCRdb's table has in-frame clones only and misses some. The data contain fewer than 65,000 clones, about 91% of them seen just once; the ten biggest clones take up about 0.85%. Germline lookup yields CDR1 SGHKS and CDR2 YYEKEE (reference sequence). The CDR3 contains 14 residues. This entry belongs to a study of T cell changes during pregnancy in multiple sclerosis. The chain links TRBV5-5 to TRBJ2-3, with D perhaps matching TRBD2 (5 bases). Sequenced material: peripheral blood, taken before pregnancy. This TCR derives from a female donor with multiple sclerosis, enrolled in a pregnancy study. The CDR3 loop reads CAADRGVYTDTQYF. DNA of the CDR3: TGTGCGGCTGATCGGGGAGTATACACAGATACGCAGTATTTT.